The entry that follows covers one T cell receptor (beta chain) sequence. Its target is unknown. Other DNA sequences in the sample encode the same CDR3. Second doses that came at about 4 or about 12 weeks were put together. Between the trimmed V and J ends, which lost 5 bases and 4 bases, there was a span of 9 bases. The CDR3 covers 13 residues. Germline V CDR1 and CDR2: LNHDA, SQIVND (reference sequence). Profiled with immunoSEQ multiplex PCR; TCRdb holds only in-frame clones, not every one. The table shows more than 85,000 clones, with roughly 83% occurring only once. These data come from a study of T cell responses to AZD1222 COVID-19 vaccine. Study outcomes and limitations: An increase in Spike-specific TCR breadth and depth was observed after two AZD1222 doses. The donors showed a predominance of white British ancestry and of females, with possible underestimation of clonal diversity.

This chain connects TRBV19 to TRBJ2-1; D possibly corresponds to TRBD2 (5 bases). The clonotype comes from an adult who received the AZD1222 COVID-19 vaccine. Source: peripheral blood, taken 28 days after the second AZD1222 dose. CDR3 sequence reads: CASSPRGYNEQFF. CDR3 coding DNA: TGTGCCAGTAGTCCCCGCGGGTACAATGAGCAGTTCTTC. Based on the CDR3 plus reference TRBV19 and TRBJ2-1, the full variable domain is DGGITQSPKYLFRKEGQNVTLSCEQNLNHDAMYWYRQDPGQGLRLIYYSQIVNDFQKGDIAEGYSVSREKKESFPLTVTSAQKNPTAFYLCASSPRGYNEQFFGPGTRLTVL.